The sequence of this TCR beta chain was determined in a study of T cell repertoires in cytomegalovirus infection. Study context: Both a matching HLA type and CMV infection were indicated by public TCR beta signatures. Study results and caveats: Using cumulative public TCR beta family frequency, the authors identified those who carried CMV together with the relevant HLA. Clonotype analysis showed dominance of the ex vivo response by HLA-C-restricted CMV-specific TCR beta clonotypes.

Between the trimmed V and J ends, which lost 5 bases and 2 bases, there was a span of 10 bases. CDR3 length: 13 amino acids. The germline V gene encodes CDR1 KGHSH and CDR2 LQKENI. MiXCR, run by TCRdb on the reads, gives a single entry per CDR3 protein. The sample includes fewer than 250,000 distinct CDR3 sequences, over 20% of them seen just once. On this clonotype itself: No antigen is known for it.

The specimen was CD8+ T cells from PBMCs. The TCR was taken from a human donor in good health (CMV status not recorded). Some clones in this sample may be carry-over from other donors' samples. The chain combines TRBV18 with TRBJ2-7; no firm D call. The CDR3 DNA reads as TGTGCCAGCTCATTTTCTAACGCCTACGAGCAGTACTTC. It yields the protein CASSFSNAYEQYF.